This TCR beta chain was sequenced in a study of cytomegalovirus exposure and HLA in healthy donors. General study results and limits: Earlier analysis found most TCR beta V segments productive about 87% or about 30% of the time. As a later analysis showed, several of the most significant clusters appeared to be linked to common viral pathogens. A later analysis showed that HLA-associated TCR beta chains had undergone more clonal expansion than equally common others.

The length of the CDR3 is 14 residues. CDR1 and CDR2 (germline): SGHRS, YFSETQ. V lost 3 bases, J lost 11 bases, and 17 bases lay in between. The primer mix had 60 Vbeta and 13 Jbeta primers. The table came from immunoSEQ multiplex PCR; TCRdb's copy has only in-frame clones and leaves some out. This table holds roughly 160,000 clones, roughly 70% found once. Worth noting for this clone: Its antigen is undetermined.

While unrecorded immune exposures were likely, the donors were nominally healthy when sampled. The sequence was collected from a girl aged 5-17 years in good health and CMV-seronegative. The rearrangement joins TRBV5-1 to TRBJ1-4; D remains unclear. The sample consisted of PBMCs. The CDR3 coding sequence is TGCGCCAGCAGCTCACTCGGTTACATGAGGAAACTGTTTTTT. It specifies CASSSLGYMRKLFF.